This T cell receptor beta chain was sequenced for a study of spatial heterogeneity in lung cancer. Time point denoted: sample taken at primary tumor resection. This clonotype was seen more than once but under ten times. Antigen specificity is unknown. The study's findings and limits: Intratumoral expanded alpha and beta TCR counts were found to track tumor mutation counts.

TCRdb itself ran the 5' RACE reads through MiXCR, one entry per CDR3 protein. The profile shows about 16,000 distinct CDR3 sequences, around 6.8% of them singletons. The clonotype comes from a female donor with early-stage non-small cell lung cancer. The specimen was lung tumor tissue, collected at surgery.

The CDR3 spells CASSPTGFQTQYF. Written as DNA, the CDR3 is TGTGCCAGCAGCCCGACAGGGTTTCAGACCCAGTACTTC. The chain is built from TRBV7-3 and TRBJ2-5, with 7 bases that match TRBD1. Losses at the gene ends were 5 bases for V and 6 bases for J; bases not matched to a gene: 6. Germline CDR1 is SGHTA and CDR2 is FQGTGA. The CDR3 is 13 residues long.